These 19 T cell receptor beta chains share one sample of origin, sequenced in a study of graft-versus-host responses after intestinal transplantation (dated by TCRdb to 2020 to 2023). Library generation was performed with the immunoSEQ multiplex PCR assay. Drawn from immuneACCESS, this table holds only the in-frame rearrangements with V and J called that TCRdb kept. Clones are partly lost; checked studies trace under half to an unresolved V gene and leave the rest unexplained. The sample profile shows 99,000 or so clones; about 82% of them were found once. 1.4% to 1.5% of the sample is taken by the ten largest. The starting material was PBMCs, obtained 255 days after intestinal transplant. These TCRs come from a human patient who received an intestinal transplant, so some T cells may come from the graft donor.

The chain links TRBV5-4 to TRBJ1-6, with D unclear. The CDR3 loop spans 13 amino acids. Germline-derived CDR1 and CDR2 are SGHNT and YYREEE (reference sequence). Trimming cost V 1 base and J 10 bases, with 9 bases left between them. Here the CDR3 reads CASSLSMGSPLHF. The CDR3, as DNA: TGTGCCAGCAGCTTGTCTATGGGCTCACCCCTCCACTTT. Full variable domain (missing parts from reference TRBV5-4 and TRBJ1-6): ETGVTQSPTHLIKTRGQQVTLRCSSQSGHNTVSWYQQALGQGPQFIFQYYREEENGRGNFPPRFSGLQFPNYSSELNVNALELDDSALYLCASSLSMGSPLHFGNGTRLTVT.

The sample holds one count of this clone. Here the CDR3 reads CASSLWTKNEQFF. The DNA of the CDR3 is TGTGCCAGCAGTCTCTGGACCAAAAATGAGCAGTTCTTC. This sequence joins TRBV2 and TRBJ2-1; D is unclear. The CDR3 loop spans 13 amino acids. The V and J ends lost 5 bases and 7 bases respectively, with 12 bases between them. Per germline, CDR1 SNHLY and CDR2 FYNNEI.

This clone was counted once. This rearrangement joins TRBV19 to TRBJ2-1; D is possibly TRBD1 or TRBD2 (5 bases each). Per germline, CDR1 LNHDA and CDR2 SQIVND (reference sequence). The CDR3 sequence is 13 residues long. Deletions cut 1 base from V and 9 bases from J, with 10 bases between. The CDR3 region is CASSIGGFGEQFF. In nucleotides, the CDR3 is TGTGCCAGTAGTATAGGGGGGTTCGGTGAGCAGTTCTTC.

The rearrangement joins TRBV28 to TRBJ1-1; perhaps TRBD1 as D (5 bases). The V gene lost 6 bases and the J gene lost 3 bases, with 11 bases spanning the gap. The germline CDR1 and CDR2 sequences are MDHEN and SYDVKM. The CDR3 is 13 residues long. CDR3 protein: CASRQLGDTEAFF. The CDR3 nucleotides read TGTGCCAGCAGGCAGCTGGGGGACACTGAAGCTTTCTTT.

The V and J genes are TRBV18 and TRBJ2-7, with D possibly matching TRBD2 (6 bases). This CDR3 spans 14 amino acids. Germline V gene data show CDR1 as KGHSH and CDR2 as LQKENI. Trimming removed 0 bases from V and 1 base from J, with 7 bases in between. CDR3 sequence: CASSPPGTSYEQYF. CDR3 sequence (DNA): TGTGCCAGCTCACCACCAGGGACTTCCTACGAGCAGTACTTC.

This clone was counted a single time. The chain links TRBV12-2 to TRBJ1-1. TRBV12-2 constitutes a pseudogene. There are 11 residues in the CDR3. This chain's CDR3 is CASRLNTEAFF. DNA for the CDR3: TGTGCAAGTCGCTTAAACACTGAAGCTTTCTTT.

The chain links TRBV5-1 to TRBJ2-5; D remains unclear. Germline CDR1 SGHRS, CDR2 YFSETQ. This CDR3 comprises 16 residues. V lost 0 bases to trimming and J lost 0 bases, with 12 bases between them. DNA of the CDR3: TGCGCCAGCAGCTTGGGGTCTCCGCGATACCAAGAGACCCAGTACTTC. Translated, it gives CASSLGSPRYQETQYF.

The J gene is TRBJ2-5, the V gene TRBV7-8; D is perhaps TRBD1 (6 bases). This CDR3 has 16 residues. Germline assignment: CDR1 SGHVS and CDR2 FQNEAQ. V was clipped by 1 base and J by 5 bases, with 17 bases between them. The CDR3 DNA reads as TGTGCCAGCAGCTTAGACGGGACACCGATTATGGAGACCCAGTACTTC. This sequence encodes CASSLDGTPIMETQYF.

This clone was picked up a small number of times. V and J are TRBV19 and TRBJ2-1; no definite D call. Trimming removed 0 bases at V and 10 bases at J, with 13 bases between. This CDR3 comprises 14 residues. Germline assignment: CDR1 LNHDA and CDR2 SQIVND (reference sequence). Here the CDR3 DNA reads TGTGCCAGTAGTATAGATCTGGGCGCCAGAGAGCAGTTCTTC. It encodes CASSIDLGAREQFF. Full variable domain (outside the CDR3, taken from reference TRBV19 and TRBJ2-1): DGGITQSPKYLFRKEGQNVTLSCEQNLNHDAMYWYRQDPGQGLRLIYYSQIVNDFQKGDIAEGYSVSREKKESFPLTVTSAQKNPTAFYLCASSIDLGAREQFFGPGTRLTVL.

V and J are TRBV28 and TRBJ1-5; 9 positions agree with TRBD1. J lost 0 bases, V lost 2 bases, and 14 bases had no gene match. This CDR3 is 20 amino acids long. Germline V gene data show CDR1 as MDHEN and CDR2 as SYDVKM. CDR3 nucleotides: TGTGCCAGCAGTTTACAACAATACAGGGGGCCGCCTTATAGCAATCAGCCCCAGCATTTT. This sequence encodes CASSLQQYRGPPYSNQPQHF.

The rearrangement joins TRBV5-3 to TRBJ1-5, with no clear D. TRBV5-3 is placed among ORFs of uncertain function. The CDR3 loop spans 17 amino acids. Trimming removed 4 bases at V and 0 bases at J, with 17 bases between. The CDR3 DNA reads as TGTGCCAGAAGCCTCACATGGACGGGCCGTAGCAATCAGCCCCAGCATTTT. Protein sequence: CARSLTWTGRSNQPQHF.

V is TRBV5-5 and J is TRBJ1-4, with D possibly matching TRBD1 (6 bases). V was cut by 2 bases and J by 8 bases, with 16 bases left in between. This CDR3 is 15 amino acids long. Looked up from germline, CDR1 is SGHKS and CDR2 is YYEKEE (reference sequence). The CDR3 here is CASSFGGGPGEKLFF. The CDR3 coding sequence is TGTGCCAGCAGCTTTGGAGGGGGGCCTGGCGAAAAACTGTTTTTT.

The chain joins TRBV4-2 to TRBJ2-7; tentatively, D is TRBD2 (5 bases). The V gene's germline CDR1 is LGHNA and CDR2 YNFKEQ. The CDR3 contains 20 residues. The V gene lost 1 base and the J gene lost 3 bases, with 28 bases spanning the gap. The CDR3 here is CASSQGPEEARKTPFYEQYF. The CDR3 DNA reads TGTGCCAGCAGCCAAGGGCCCGAGGAGGCTAGGAAAACACCATTCTACGAGCAGTACTTC.

The chain employs TRBV4-1 and TRBJ2-1; 10 bases match TRBD2. Germline V gene data show CDR1 as MGHRA and CDR2 as YSYEKL. Unmatched junction bases numbered 12, after V lost 3 bases and J lost 10 bases. The CDR3 has 16 residues. Written as DNA, the CDR3 is TGCGCCAGCAGCCAGAAACCGGGACTAGCGCCTGACGAGCAGTTCTTC. It encodes CASSQKPGLAPDEQFF.

This clone was recorded once. The chain is built from TRBV7-3 and TRBJ2-3, with 9 bases identical to TRBD2. Germline V gives CDR1 SGHTA, CDR2 FQGTGA. CDR3 length: 16 amino acids. V was pared by 8 bases and J by 5 bases, with 14 bases of the junction left unmatched. CDR3 region: CASSTGTSSFRDTQYF. The DNA for the CDR3 is TGTGCCAGCTCAACCGGGACTAGCAGCTTCAGAGATACGCAGTATTTT.

Note on this clone: Mismatch with germline at one junction end may stem from a read error. The J gene is TRBJ1-2, the V gene TRBV5-1, with TRBD1 as a possible D gene (5 bases). Germline V gene sequence: CDR1 SGHRS, CDR2 YFSETQ. The CDR3 is 17 amino acids. The DNA for the CDR3 is TGCGCCAGCAGCCCGGGACTGTCGGACGCAGCTAACTATAGCTACACCTTC. Translating it yields CASSPGLSDAANYSYTF.

The chain links TRBV20-1 to TRBJ2-3; D unresolved. The CDR3 extends over 11 amino acids. V was shortened by 6 bases and J by 2 bases, with 6 bases between the two germline ends. The germline CDR1 and CDR2 sequences are DFQATT and SNEGSKA (reference sequence). The CDR3 loop reads CSAQVTDTQYF. The CDR3, as DNA: TGCAGTGCGCAGGTCACAGATACGCAGTATTTT.

This chain uses TRBV14 with TRBJ1-5; D is perhaps TRBD1 (5 bases). The CDR3 has 15 residues. Looked up from germline, CDR1 is SGHDN and CDR2 is FVKESK. Between the trimmed V and J ends, which lost 4 bases and 9 bases, there was a span of 19 bases. The CDR3 DNA reads TGTGCCAGCAGCCGCAAGGGGACGCCCAAATGGCCCCAGCATTTT. Translated, it gives CASSRKGTPKWPQHF.

The chain has TRBV4-3 and TRBJ1-2, with a weak D call TRBD1 (5 bases). Trimming took 0 bases from V and 6 from J, leaving 14 bases between them. CDR3 length: 15 amino acids. Germline V gene sequence: CDR1 LGHNA, CDR2 YSLEER. The DNA of the CDR3 is TGCGCCAGCAGCCAAGATCCAGCGGGGCTGGATGGCTACACCTTC. Encoded protein: CASSQDPAGLDGYTF.